This T cell receptor (beta chain) appears in the sequencing data of a study of memory CD4+ T cells and cytomegalovirus serostatus (dated by TCRdb to 2018 to 2020). Describing the broader study: A total of about 35 healthy Belgian adults, of whom 9 were CMV seropositive and about 24 were CMV seronegative, were included in the cohort. To replicate a published TCR-based CMV serostatus classifier, the study sequenced CD4+ memory TCRbeta repertoires from a Belgian cohort whose cytomegalovirus serostatus was known.

Genomic DNA was extracted from sorted cells with the Quick-DNA Microprep Kit. Amplification of TCRbeta DNA was done with the immunoSEQ hsTCRbeta kit, following the protocol from the manufacturer. TCRbeta libraries were sequenced on an Illumina MiSeq instrument. As for the authors' bioinformatics: Following removal of out-of-frame sequences, 2 million to 2.5 million distinct TCRbeta sequences were retained, with an average of approximately 64,000 per individual. Two values were used to score each individual: the count of 150 to 200 previously reported CMV-associated TCRbeta sequences and the total count of productive distinct TCRbeta sequences. A beta-binomial model was reimplemented in Python, and scikit-learn random forests with default parameters were trained on data from the US cohort. Classifier performance on the Belgian cohort was reported as the median AUC with percentile confidence intervals calculated over 10,000 bootstrap iterations. TCRdb's version of the immuneACCESS table is confined to in-frame rearrangements and falls short of the full clone set. An unresolved V gene accounts for under half of the shortfall where checked; the remainder is of unknown origin. The DNA was the basis for D and trimming; V, J and clone size are from that table. The sample table records some 59,000 clones; approximately 85% of these occur just once. The ten most abundant clones make up more than 0.8% of the sample.

On the study overall, not on this receptor specifically: Among the 150 to 200 previously reported CMV-associated TCRbeta sequences, about 71 showed up in the CD4+ memory repertoires, with each one found in between one and five individuals. Only CD4+CD45RO+ memory cells were sequenced, in contrast to the original study, which included naive and memory CD4+ and CD8+ populations. A median bootstrapped AUC of 0.95 with a 95% CI of 0.76-1.00 was achieved on the Belgian cohort by the original-framework classifier. The results were interpreted as suggesting that the CMV-associated TCR signature is mostly present in the CD4+ memory repertoire. For CMV serostatus prediction, a median bootstrapped AUC of 0.95 was reached with the original framework, and a median bootstrapped AUC of about 0.9 was reached with a US-trained random forest.

A FACSAria II was used to sort memory CD4+ T cells, defined as single viable CD3+CD4+CD8-CD45RO+ cells. To determine CMV serostatus, a Roche Elecsys assay was used that detects serum IgG against CMV pp150, pp28, p38 and p52. After the samples were thawed, total CD4+ T cells were enriched through positive selection using CD4 magnetic microbeads. The samples came from a different study that was designed specifically to examine the CD4+ T cell memory repertoire. Following standard operating procedures, peripheral blood mononuclear cells were isolated and cryopreserved, while serum was kept at -80 degrees C. The staining relied on CD3-PerCP (BW264/56), CD4-APC (RPA-T4), CD45RO-PE (UCHT1) and CD8-Pacific Orange (3B5) antibodies, and Sytox blue was used to exclude non-viable cells. This clone has just one count. No cognate antigen has been identified for it. No base-level quality is on record; no much larger clone is a single base apart.

Counted from cysteine to phenylalanine, this CDR3 has 15 amino acids. The CDR3 DNA has 45 bases and is translated from base 1. Unmatched junction bases come to 4, with V trimmed by 5 bases and J by 1 base. Via the germline V gene (reference sequence), CDR1 is MNHNY and CDR2 SVGAGI. This receptor was taken from an adult in good health and CMV-seronegative. Sequences were obtained from memory CD4+ T cells from blood. The V and J genes are TRBV6-6 and TRBJ2-1; 8 of the junction bases match TRBD1. The nucleotides read TGTGCCAGCAGTATAAGACAGGGGTCCTACAATGAGCAGTTCTTC. Its translation reads: CASSIRQGSYNEQFF.